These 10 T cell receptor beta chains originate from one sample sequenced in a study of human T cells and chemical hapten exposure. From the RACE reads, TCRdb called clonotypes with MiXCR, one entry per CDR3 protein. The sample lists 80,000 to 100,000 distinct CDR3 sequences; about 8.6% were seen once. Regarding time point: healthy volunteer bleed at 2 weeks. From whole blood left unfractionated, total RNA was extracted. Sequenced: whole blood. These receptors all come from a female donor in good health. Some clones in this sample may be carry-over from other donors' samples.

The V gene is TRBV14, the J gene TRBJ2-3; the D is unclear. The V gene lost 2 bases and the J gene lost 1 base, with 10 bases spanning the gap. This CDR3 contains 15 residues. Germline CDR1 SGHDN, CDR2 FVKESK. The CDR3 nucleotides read TGTGCCAGCAGCCAACTCCCAACCGGCACAGATACGCAGTATTTT. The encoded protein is CASSQLPTGTDTQYF.

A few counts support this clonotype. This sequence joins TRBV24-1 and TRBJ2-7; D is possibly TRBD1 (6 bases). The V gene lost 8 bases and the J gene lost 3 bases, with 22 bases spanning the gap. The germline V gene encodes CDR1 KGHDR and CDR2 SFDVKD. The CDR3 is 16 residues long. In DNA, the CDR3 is TGTGCCACCACTAGCCCTACAGGGTATCCGGGCTACGAGCAGTACTTC. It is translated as CATTSPTGYPGYEQYF.

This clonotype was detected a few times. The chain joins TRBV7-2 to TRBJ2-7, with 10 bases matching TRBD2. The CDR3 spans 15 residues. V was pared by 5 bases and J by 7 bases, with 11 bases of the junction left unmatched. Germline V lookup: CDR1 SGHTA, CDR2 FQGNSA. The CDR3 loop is CASSHLLAGPGEQYF. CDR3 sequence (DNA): TGTGCCAGCAGCCACTTACTAGCGGGGCCTGGGGAGCAGTACTTC.

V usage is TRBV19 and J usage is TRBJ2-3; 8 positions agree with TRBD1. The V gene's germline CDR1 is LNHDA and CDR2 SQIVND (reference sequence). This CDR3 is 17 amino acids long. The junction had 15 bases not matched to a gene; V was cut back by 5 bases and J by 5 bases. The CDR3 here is CASSAGQGASSGDTQYF. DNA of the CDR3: TGTGCCAGTAGTGCTGGTCAGGGGGCATCTTCCGGAGATACGCAGTATTTT. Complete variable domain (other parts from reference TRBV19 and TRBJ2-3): DGGITQSPKYLFRKEGQNVTLSCEQNLNHDAMYWYRQDPGQGLRLIYYSQIVNDFQKGDIAEGYSVSREKKESFPLTVTSAQKNPTAFYLCASSAGQGASSGDTQYFGPGTRLTVL.

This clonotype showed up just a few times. The CDR3 region is CASSPPGSNTGELFF. The CDR3 coding sequence is TGTGCCAGCAGCCCTCCGGGCAGCAACACCGGGGAGCTGTTTTTT. The chain joins TRBV11-2 to TRBJ2-2; D unresolved. This CDR3 is built from 15 residues. V dropped 5 bases and J dropped 2 bases, with 12 bases sitting between them. Germline V gene sequence: CDR1 SGHAT, CDR2 FQNNGV.

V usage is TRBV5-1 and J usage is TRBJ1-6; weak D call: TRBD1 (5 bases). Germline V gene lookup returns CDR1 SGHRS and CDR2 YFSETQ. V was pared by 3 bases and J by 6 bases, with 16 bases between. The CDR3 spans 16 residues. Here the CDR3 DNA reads TGCGCCAGCAGCTGGGGGGACGAGCTTCGTAATTCACCCCTCCACTTT. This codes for CASSWGDELRNSPLHF.

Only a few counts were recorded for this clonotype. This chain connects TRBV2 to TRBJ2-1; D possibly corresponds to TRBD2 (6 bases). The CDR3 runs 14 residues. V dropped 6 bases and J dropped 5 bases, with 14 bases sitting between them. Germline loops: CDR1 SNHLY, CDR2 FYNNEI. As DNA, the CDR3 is TGTGCCAGCAGCCCCGGGACTTTCAACAATGAGCAGTTCTTC. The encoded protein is CASSPGTFNNEQFF.

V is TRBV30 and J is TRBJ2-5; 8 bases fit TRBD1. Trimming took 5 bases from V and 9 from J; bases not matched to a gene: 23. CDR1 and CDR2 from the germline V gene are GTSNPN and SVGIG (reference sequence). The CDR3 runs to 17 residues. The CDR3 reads CAWWGLSDRGVAPAQYF. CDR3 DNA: TGTGCCTGGTGGGGGCTCTCAGACAGGGGCGTAGCGCCCGCCCAGTACTTC.

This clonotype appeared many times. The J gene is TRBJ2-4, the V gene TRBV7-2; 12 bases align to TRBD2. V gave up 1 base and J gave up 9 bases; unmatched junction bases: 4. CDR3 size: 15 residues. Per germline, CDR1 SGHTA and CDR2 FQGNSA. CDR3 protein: CASSLEASGRGIQYF. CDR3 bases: TGTGCCAGCAGCTTAGAGGCTAGCGGGAGGGGCATTCAGTACTTC.

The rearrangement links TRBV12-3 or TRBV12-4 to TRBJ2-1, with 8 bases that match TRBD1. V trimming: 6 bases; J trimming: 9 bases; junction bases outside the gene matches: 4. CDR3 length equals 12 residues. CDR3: CASRRTGGEQFF. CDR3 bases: TGTGCCAGCAGAAGAACAGGGGGTGAGCAGTTCTTC.